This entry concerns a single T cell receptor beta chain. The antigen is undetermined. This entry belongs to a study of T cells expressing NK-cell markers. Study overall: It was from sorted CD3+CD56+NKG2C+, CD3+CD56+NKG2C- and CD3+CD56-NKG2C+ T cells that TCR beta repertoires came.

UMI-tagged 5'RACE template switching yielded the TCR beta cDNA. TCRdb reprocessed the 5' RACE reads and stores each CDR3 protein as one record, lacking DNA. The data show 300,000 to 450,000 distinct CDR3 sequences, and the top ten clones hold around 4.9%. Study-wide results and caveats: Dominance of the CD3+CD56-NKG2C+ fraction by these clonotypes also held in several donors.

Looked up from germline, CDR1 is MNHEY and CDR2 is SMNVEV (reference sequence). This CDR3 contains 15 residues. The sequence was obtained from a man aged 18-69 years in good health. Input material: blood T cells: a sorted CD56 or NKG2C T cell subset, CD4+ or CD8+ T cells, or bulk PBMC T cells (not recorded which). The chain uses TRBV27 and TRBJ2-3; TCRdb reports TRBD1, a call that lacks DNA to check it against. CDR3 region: CASSSPGQGRDTQYF.